This T cell receptor beta chain is drawn from a study of blood T cell repertoires in COVID-19 (dated by TCRdb to about 2020). Some background on the complete study: Collaborator samples came from the United States, Italy and Spain and covered acute and convalescent phases of COVID-19. The prospective study material was composed of cDNA or gDNA derived from T cells, B-cell-depleted T cells, or PBMCs. The dataset comprised deeply sampled blood TCRbeta repertoires from subjects exposed to, actively infected with, or recovered from COVID-19. A freely available public database, intended as a resource for researchers studying the immune response to SARS-CoV-2, is where the repertoires were released. Samples were obtained from the ongoing ImmuneRACE study (first 160 participants) and from 1,254 subjects provided by 6 global collaborators. Nearly every sample came with metadata listing a de-identified subject ID, COVID-19 status, age in years and sex. Where HLA class I and class II types were available, the types were taken from metadata supplied by the sample provider, not from assay-based typing.

Measured from the cysteine to the phenylalanine, the CDR3 is 15 residues long. Solely the CDR3 DNA is kept, with 45 bases framed from the first base. CDR1 SGHAT and CDR2 FQNNGV were looked up in the germline V gene. V loses 1 base, J loses 6 bases, and the germline ends lie 10 bases apart. The collaborating institutions used their own protocols to collect whole blood in K2EDTA tubes. For TCRbeta analysis, collaborators shipped samples in one of three forms: frozen whole blood, isolated PBMCs, or DNA extracted from either of those sample types. This clone was observed a single time. The antigen it recognizes is unknown. Base quality data are lacking; no much larger clone is found one base away. Broad study findings and their caveats: The amount of clinical and demographic metadata varied by source and participant and was provided uncurated.

TCRbeta CDR3 regions were amplified from genomic DNA using the immunoSEQ Assay, a bias-controlled multiplex PCR. The original pipeline was this. Nucleated cell counts per sample were estimated from amplification of reference gene primers within the assay. Sequence reads were collapsed and filtered to measure the absolute abundance of every unique TCRbeta CDR3 rearrangement. For each sample, productive Simpson clonality was calculated as the square root of Simpson's diversity index across productive rearrangements. The table comes from immuneACCESS by way of TCRdb, which keeps in-frame sequences with V and J called. Part of the clones is missing from these tables; in studies checked, under half for an unresolved V gene and the rest for unknown reasons. V and J calls and clone size are given by that table; D and trimming were obtained from the DNA. A total of some 41,000 clones appear in this sample, around 80% of them only once. Approximately 8% of the sample goes to the ten largest clones.

Sequenced: peripheral blood. The chain is encoded by TRBV11-2 joined to TRBJ1-6; the D gene is perhaps TRBD1, on 5 matching bases. The TCR originated in a man at least 80 years old in a cohort sampled during active COVID-19. The CDR3 sequence is CASSLGGARNSPLHF. The nucleotide sequence reads as follows: TGTGCCAGCAGCTTAGGTGGGGCTCGTAATTCACCCCTCCACTTT.